Following are 17 T cell receptor beta chains from one sample sequenced in a study of neurological immune-mediated disorders. One entry per CDR3 protein, called by TCRdb with MiXCR from the 5' RACE reads. The sample lists 36,000 or so distinct CDR3 sequences, 9% to 12% seen once, with roughly 7% in the top ten. Sequencing was carried out using PBMCs. These receptors were collected from a woman younger than 45 with HTLV-1-associated myelopathy (HAM/TSP).

This clonotype appeared many times. The rearrangement links TRBV20-1 to TRBJ2-1, with D possibly being TRBD1 (5 bases). Per the germline V gene, CDR1 is DFQATT and CDR2 is SNEGSKA (reference sequence). This CDR3 spans 14 amino acids. The V end lost 1 base, the J end lost 5 bases, and 12 bases lay between the germline ends. The CDR3, as DNA: TGCAGTGCTAGAGTGTTTAAGGGGCACAATGAGCAGTTCTTC. Its translation is CSARVFKGHNEQFF.

In this sample, this clonotype turned up many times. The J gene is TRBJ1-1, the V gene TRBV20-1; D gene ambiguous. The CDR3 loop spans 12 amino acids. The V gene's germline CDR1 is DFQATT and CDR2 SNEGSKA (reference sequence). V lost 6 bases, J lost 1 base, and 9 bases lay in between. The CDR3 nucleotides are TGCAGTGCCACAGACGGGAACACTGAAGCTTTCTTT. Its translation is CSATDGNTEAFF.

The sample holds many counts of this clonotype. This CDR3 reads CASSFRNEGYTF. CDR3 coding DNA: TGTGCCAGCAGTTTTCGCAATGAGGGCTACACCTTC. The rearrangement joins TRBV7-3 to TRBJ1-2; no reliable D call. The CDR3 loop spans 12 amino acids. From germline, CDR1 is SGHTA and CDR2 FQGTGA. Between the trimmed V and J ends, which lost 6 bases and 8 bases, there was a span of 13 bases.

This clonotype has a count of ten or more. V usage is TRBV12-3 or TRBV12-4 and J usage is TRBJ1-4; D is ambiguous. V lost 3 bases to trimming and J lost 5 bases, with 10 bases between them. The CDR3 covers 14 residues. The CDR3 DNA is TGTGCCAGCAGTTTGCAGACCGGGAATGAAAAACTGTTTTTT. Translation: CASSLQTGNEKLFF.

This clonotype was seen at least ten times. V and J are TRBV20-1 and TRBJ1-2; a possible D gene is TRBD1 (5 bases). Germline V gene sequence: CDR1 DFQATT, CDR2 SNEGSKA (reference sequence). The CDR3 is 15 amino acids. V dropped 6 bases and J dropped 5 bases, with 22 bases sitting between them. CDR3 in DNA: TGCAGTGCCAACGCCGCTGGGGGGGTCGGTTATGGCTACACCTTC. It encodes CSANAAGGVGYGYTF.

The sample holds many counts of this clonotype. V is TRBV12-3 or TRBV12-4 and J is TRBJ2-1, with 9 bases that match TRBD2. The trim removed 5 bases at V and 10 bases at J, leaving 15 bases unmatched. This CDR3 is built from 16 residues. The DNA of the CDR3 is TGTGCCAGCAGTCCCCGGCTAGCGGGGCTCGTTGTGGAGCAGTTCTTC. Translated: CASSPRLAGLVVEQFF.

This clonotype is deemed medium-sized. CDR3 sequence reads: CASSLVQGMNTEAFF. In nucleotides, the CDR3 is TGTGCCAGCAGCTTAGTACAGGGGATGAACACTGAAGCTTTCTTT. J is TRBJ1-1 and V is TRBV7-9; TRBD1 matches at 7 bases. V shed 1 base and J 0 bases; nucleotides not matched to a gene: 2. CDR1 is SEHNR, CDR2 FQNEAQ, per germline (reference sequence). The CDR3 length is 15 residues.

There are many counts of this clonotype. The gene calls are TRBV19 and TRBJ2-7; D gene ambiguous. CDR3 length: 14 amino acids. V shed 3 bases and J shed 0 bases, with 9 bases lying between them. Germline V gives CDR1 LNHDA, CDR2 SQIVND (reference sequence). DNA of the CDR3: TGTGCCAGTAGTATTGGACGCAGCTCCTACGAGCAGTACTTC. It encodes CASSIGRSSYEQYF.

This clonotype was recorded many times. The chain couples TRBV3-1 to TRBJ2-7, with D perhaps given as TRBD1 or TRBD2 (6 bases each). CDR1 is LGHDT and CDR2 is YNNKEL in the germline V gene (reference sequence). The V gene lost 3 bases and the J gene lost 3 bases, with 12 bases spanning the gap. This CDR3 contains 14 residues. The CDR3 nucleotides read TGTGCCAGCAGCCAGGGGGGACATCGCTACGAGCAGTACTTC. Protein sequence: CASSQGGHRYEQYF.

At least ten counts were recorded for this clonotype. This chain connects TRBV5-1 to TRBJ2-6, with D uncertain. CDR1 is SGHRS and CDR2 is YFSETQ in the germline V gene. This CDR3 is 16 amino acids long. V dropped 1 base and J dropped 0 bases, with 8 bases sitting between them. DNA of the CDR3: TGCGCCAGCAGCTTGTCAGGAGTCTCTGGGGCCAACGTCCTGACTTTC. This sequence encodes CASSLSGVSGANVLTF.

This clonotype was detected many times. The chain is built from TRBV28 and TRBJ1-4; no firm D call. There are 18 residues in the CDR3. Trimming left V 2 bases short and J 8 bases short, with 24 bases between. Germline V CDR1 and CDR2: MDHEN, SYDVKM. For the CDR3, the DNA is TGTGCCAGCAGTTTACGGTGCTTCCTTAATTGTTTAGGGGAAAAACTGTTTTTT. As protein: CASSLRCFLNCLGEKLFF.

The rearrangement uses TRBV29-1 and TRBJ2-2, with D possibly called TRBD1 or TRBD2 (6 bases each). Germline values: CDR1 SQVTM, CDR2 ANQGSEA. CDR3 length: 14 amino acids. V was trimmed by 3 bases and J by 2 bases, leaving 10 bases between them. CDR3 protein: CSVERDTNTGELFF. The CDR3 bases are TGCAGCGTTGAGCGGGACACCAACACCGGGGAGCTGTTTTTT.

At least ten counts were recorded for this clonotype. The rearrangement links TRBV5-1 to TRBJ2-7; TRBD1 aligns across 7 bases. CDR1 and CDR2 from the germline V gene are SGHRS and YFSETQ. The CDR3 has 13 amino acids. The V segment lost 4 bases and the J segment 5 bases; nucleotides outside the gene matches: 6. CDR3 sequence reads: CASSPRGYNEQYF. The DNA of the CDR3 is TGCGCCAGCAGCCCCAGGGGGTACAACGAGCAGTACTTC.

With regard to this clonotype: A clone one base away is much larger, so this may be a read error. The chain uses TRBV18 and TRBJ1-1; a weak D match, TRBD1 (6 bases). Germline V CDR1 and CDR2: KGHSH, LQKENI. The CDR3 runs to 15 residues. The CDR3 sequence: CASSLKQGGGTVAFF. CDR3 in DNA: TGTGCCAGCTCCCTCAAACAGGGAGGTGGGACTGTAGCTTTCTTT.

At least ten counts were recorded for this clonotype. This chain links TRBV20-1 with TRBJ1-5; a possible D gene is TRBD1 (5 bases). This CDR3 is built from 14 residues. V was trimmed by 5 bases and J by 7 bases, leaving 18 bases between them. The germline CDR1 and CDR2 sequences are DFQATT and SNEGSKA (reference sequence). The CDR3 spells CSALPVRADQPQHF. The CDR3 DNA sequence: TGCAGTGCTCTTCCCGTCAGGGCCGACCAGCCCCAGCATTTT.

This clonotype was found many times. V gene TRBV20-1 combines with J gene TRBJ2-1; 10 nucleotides align to TRBD2. The CDR3 contains 14 residues. From germline, CDR1 is DFQATT and CDR2 SNEGSKA (reference sequence). V lost 6 bases and J lost 8; bases outside the gene matches: 10. CDR3 amino acids: CSAPSGGAGYEQFF. The CDR3 DNA follows: TGCAGTGCCCCGAGCGGGGGGGCCGGCTATGAGCAGTTCTTC.

This clonotype was recorded at least ten times. V usage is TRBV20-1 and J usage is TRBJ2-7; D perhaps matches TRBD2 (6 bases). This CDR3 contains 14 residues. The V and J ends lost 0 bases and 4 bases respectively, with 13 bases between them. The germline gives CDR1 DFQATT, CDR2 SNEGSKA (reference sequence). For the CDR3, the DNA is TGCAGTGCTAGAGATCGACTAGTGATTTACGAGCAGTACTTC. This gives the protein CSARDRLVIYEQYF.